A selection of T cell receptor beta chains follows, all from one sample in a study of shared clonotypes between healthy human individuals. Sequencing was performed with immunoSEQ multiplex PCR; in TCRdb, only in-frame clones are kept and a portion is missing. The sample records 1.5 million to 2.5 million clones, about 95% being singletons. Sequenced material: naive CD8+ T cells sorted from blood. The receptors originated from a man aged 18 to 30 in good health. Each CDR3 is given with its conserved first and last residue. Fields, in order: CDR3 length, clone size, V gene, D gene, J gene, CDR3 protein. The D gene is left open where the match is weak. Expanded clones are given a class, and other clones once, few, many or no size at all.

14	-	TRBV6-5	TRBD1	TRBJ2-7	CASSPGTGRYEQYF
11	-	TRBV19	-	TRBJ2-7	CASSTSSEQYF
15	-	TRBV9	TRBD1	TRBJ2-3	CASSVVTGGDDTQYF
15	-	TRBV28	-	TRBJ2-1	CASSFGVEDYNEQFF
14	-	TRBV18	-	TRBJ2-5	CASSLGTGSETQYF
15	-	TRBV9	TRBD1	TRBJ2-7	CASSVDWTGVYEQYF
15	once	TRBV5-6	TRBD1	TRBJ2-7	CASSSFGTGVWEQYF
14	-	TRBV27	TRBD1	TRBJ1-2	CASSFGTGSYGYTF
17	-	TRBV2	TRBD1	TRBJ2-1	CASSDNGMVGQGGEQFF
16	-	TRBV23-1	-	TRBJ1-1	CASRPPGRLMNTEAFF
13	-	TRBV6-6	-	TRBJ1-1	CASSPGTTTEAFF
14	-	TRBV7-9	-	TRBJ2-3	CASSSPWGTDTQYF
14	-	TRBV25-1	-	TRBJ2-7	CASSEYVHPYEQYF
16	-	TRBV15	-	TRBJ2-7	CATSRHFQGEQDEQYF
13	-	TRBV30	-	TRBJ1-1	CAWSKTGNTEAFF
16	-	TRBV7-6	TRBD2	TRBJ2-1	CASSALTSGSYNEQFF
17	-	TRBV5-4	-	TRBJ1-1	CASSPFMGGGENTEAFF
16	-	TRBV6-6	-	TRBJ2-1	CASSSLTGGAYNEQFF
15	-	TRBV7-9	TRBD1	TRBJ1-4	CASSLLQGTDEKLFF
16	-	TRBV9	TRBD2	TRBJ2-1	CASSVGISGVKDEQFF
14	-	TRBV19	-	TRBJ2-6	CASLGVSGANVLTF
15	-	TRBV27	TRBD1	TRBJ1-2	CASSPNRDRGTGYTF
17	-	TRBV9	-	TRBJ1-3	CASSVDGEGFWENTIYF
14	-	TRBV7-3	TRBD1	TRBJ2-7	CASSEQQGSYEQYF
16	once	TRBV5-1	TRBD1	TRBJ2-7	CASSSPDRGNSYEQYF
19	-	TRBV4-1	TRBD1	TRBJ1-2	CASSQRGGQGVLVNYGYTF
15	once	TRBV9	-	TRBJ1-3	CASSALHGIGNTIYF
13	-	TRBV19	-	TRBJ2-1	CASSGRIVDEQFF
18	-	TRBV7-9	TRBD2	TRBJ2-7	CASSLVGWTSGHSYEQYF